Listed below are T cell receptor beta chains from one sample, sequenced in a study of blood T cell repertoires in COVID-19. Only in-frame clones appear in the TCRdb table, and some are missing; sequencing was by immunoSEQ multiplex PCR. The sample has approximately 300,000 clones, 70% to 90% seen once. Sequencing input: peripheral blood. The receptors come from a man younger than 35 who had recovered from COVID-19. CDR3s include the opening cysteine and the closing phenylalanine or tryptophan. A D gene is named only where the DNA matches it firmly. A clone size is listed for some rows: how often the clone was seen (once, few, many), or a class if it is expanded.

CDR3aa,CDR3nt,j_gene,v_gene,abundance,d_gene
CASSDRDYRGTDTQYF,TGTGCCAGTAGTGACCGGGACTACCGGGGCACAGATACGCAGTATTTT,TRBJ2-3,TRBV19,.,TRBD2
CASSPPGSTSGGRVNEQFF,TGTGCCAGCTCACCACCCGGGTCAACTAGCGGAGGTCGGGTGAATGAGCAGTTCTTC,TRBJ2-1,TRBV18,.,TRBD2
CASRGGGPEQFF,TGTGCCAGTAGAGGTGGCGGGCCAGAGCAGTTCTTC,TRBJ2-1,TRBV19,.,.
CASSPPRQDYNEQFF,TGTGCCAGCTCACCACCGAGACAGGACTACAATGAGCAGTTCTTC,TRBJ2-1,TRBV18,.,.
CATGRDSELTGNQPQHF,TGTGCCACCGGCCGGGACAGTGAGCTGACAGGCAATCAGCCCCAGCATTTT,TRBJ1-5,TRBV24-1,.,TRBD1
CSASNERENEQFF,TGCAGTGCTAGTAATGAGCGGGAGAATGAGCAGTTCTTC,TRBJ2-1,TRBV20-1,.,TRBD2
CASSRQVSYEQYF,TGTGCCAGCAGCCGACAGGTCTCCTACGAGCAGTACTTC,TRBJ2-7,TRBV7-2,few,.
CASRRTGGQETQYF,TGTGCCAGCAGACGGACAGGGGGGCAAGAGACCCAGTACTTC,TRBJ2-5,TRBV27,.,TRBD1
CASSLAEQGSLGNQPQHF,TGTGCCAGCAGCTTAGCGGAACAGGGTTCCTTGGGCAATCAGCCCCAGCATTTT,TRBJ1-5,TRBV7-9,once,.
CASSLAGRGTEAFF,TGTGCCAGCAGCTTAGCGGGGCGGGGCACTGAAGCTTTCTTT,TRBJ1-1,TRBV11-2,.,.
CASRASGGGSYNEQFF,TGTGCCAGTAGGGCCAGCGGGGGGGGATCTTACAATGAGCAGTTCTTC,TRBJ2-1,TRBV19,.,TRBD2
CASILGRTEAFF,TGTGCCAGCATACTAGGGAGGACTGAAGCTTTCTTT,TRBJ1-1,TRBV6-6,many,.
CASSHPGGFIGYTF,TGTGCCAGCAGCCACCCGGGGGGATTCATTGGCTACACCTTC,TRBJ1-2,TRBV9,.,.
CASSLSGGYEQYF,TGTGCCAGCAGCTTATCAGGGGGCTACGAGCAGTACTTC,TRBJ2-7,TRBV7-9,.,TRBD1
CATGQESYEQYF,TGTGCCACCGGACAGGAGTCCTACGAGCAGTACTTC,TRBJ2-7,TRBV2,.,TRBD1
CASSPETGAVEETQYF,TGTGCCAGCAGTCCCGAGACAGGGGCGGTTGAAGAGACCCAGTACTTC,TRBJ2-5,TRBV27,.,TRBD1
CASSLVAGGPNEQFF,TGTGCCAGCAGCTTAGTTGCGGGGGGGCCCAATGAGCAGTTCTTC,TRBJ2-1,TRBV7-2,.,TRBD2
CASTRGGSYNEQFF,TGTGCCAGCACCCGGGGGGGGTCCTACAATGAGCAGTTCTTC,TRBJ2-1,TRBV3-1/TRBV3-2,.,TRBD2
CASSQDERGTGGFF,TGTGCCAGCAGCCAAGACGAGCGGGGGACAGGGGGTTTCTTT,TRBJ1-1,TRBV3-1/TRBV3-2,.,TRBD1
CASSQDPLFGVSGNTIYF,TGCGCCAGCAGCCAAGACCCCCTCTTCGGGGTCTCTGGAAACACCATATATTTT,TRBJ1-3,TRBV4-3,.,.
CASSLAGTGYEQYF,TGTGCCAGCAGCTTGGCCGGGACTGGCTACGAGCAGTACTTC,TRBJ2-7,TRBV5-5,.,.
CASSERGGYGYTF,TGTGCCAGCAGTGAAAGAGGGGGCTATGGCTACACCTTC,TRBJ1-2,TRBV6-1,.,.
CASSASPSTDTQYF,TGTGCCAGCAGTGCCTCCCCGAGCACAGATACGCAGTATTTT,TRBJ2-3,TRBV2,.,.
CASSFGLAGVDEQYF,TGCGCCAGCAGCTTCGGACTAGCGGGAGTAGACGAGCAGTACTTC,TRBJ2-7,TRBV5-1,.,TRBD2
CASSQGDRKNTEAFF,TGCGCCAGCAGCCAAGGGGACAGGAAAAACACTGAAGCTTTCTTT,TRBJ1-1,TRBV4-1,.,TRBD1
CASSDGPGSGGDNEQFF,TGTGCCAGCAGTGATGGGCCGGGTAGCGGGGGGGATAATGAGCAGTTCTTC,TRBJ2-1,TRBV6-1,.,TRBD2
CASSRVSDRGNSPLHF,TGTGCCAGCTCCCGAGTCTCGGACAGGGGTAATTCACCCCTCCACTTT,TRBJ1-6,TRBV18,few,TRBD1
CASSPWSDRGTGELFF,TGTGCCAGCAGCCCCTGGTCGGACAGGGGCACCGGGGAGCTGTTTTTT,TRBJ2-2,TRBV16,.,TRBD1
CASTRTDSGNTIYF,TGTGCCAGTACCAGAACAGACTCTGGAAACACCATATATTTT,TRBJ1-3,TRBV6-5,once,.
CASSFMTENTEAFF,TGCGCCAGCAGCTTTATGACAGAGAACACTGAAGCTTTCTTT,TRBJ1-1,TRBV5-1,.,.
CASSVEAGGPGGELFF,TGTGCCAGCAGCGTGGAAGCGGGGGGGCCCGGCGGGGAGCTGTTTTTT,TRBJ2-2,TRBV9,.,TRBD2
CASSLGTSGMIFSYNEQFF,TGTGCCAGCAGCCTGGGGACTAGCGGGATGATTTTCTCCTACAATGAGCAGTTCTTC,TRBJ2-1,TRBV7-9,.,TRBD2
CASSFSGRDNEQFF,TGTGCCAGCAGCTTCAGCGGGAGGGACAATGAGCAGTTCTTC,TRBJ2-1,TRBV7-3,.,TRBD2
CASSYSRGPATEAFF,TGTGCCAGCAGTTACTCAAGGGGGCCTGCCACTGAAGCTTTCTTT,TRBJ1-1,TRBV6-5,once,TRBD1
CASSGRVGTGGYTF,TGTGCCAGCAGTGGTAGGGTGGGGACTGGGGGCTACACCTTC,TRBJ1-2,TRBV2,.,.
CASSQVRYNEQFF,TGTGCCAGCAGCCAAGTTCGGTACAATGAGCAGTTCTTC,TRBJ2-1,TRBV14,.,.
CASSESARIPGELFF,TGTGCCAGCAGTGAATCGGCTAGAATTCCCGGGGAGCTGTTTTTT,TRBJ2-2,TRBV25-1,.,.
CASSLFSARDTQYF,TGTGCCAGCAGTTTATTCTCCGCCAGAGATACGCAGTATTTT,TRBJ2-3,TRBV6-2/TRBV6-3,.,.
CASSDWAGQGDYGYTF,TGTGCCAGCAGTGATTGGGCAGGACAGGGGGATTATGGCTACACCTTC,TRBJ1-2,TRBV2,few,TRBD1
CAISESSLRIYEQYF,TGTGCCATCAGTGAGTCGAGTCTGAGGATCTACGAGCAGTACTTC,TRBJ2-7,TRBV10-3,.,.
CASSLGLGAIYGYTF,TGTGCCAGCAGCTTAGGGTTGGGGGCGATCTATGGCTACACCTTC,TRBJ1-2,TRBV7-8,.,.
CASSEVRQYF,TGTGCCAGCAGCGAGGTGCGGCAGTACTTC,TRBJ2-7,TRBV2,.,.
CASSWRPTGNTEAFF,TGCGCCAGCAGCTGGAGGCCGACAGGGAACACTGAAGCTTTCTTT,TRBJ1-1,TRBV5-1,few,.
CASSEFRTASNQPQHF,TGTGCCAGCAGTGAATTTAGGACAGCTAGCAATCAGCCCCAGCATTTT,TRBJ1-5,TRBV2,once,.
CASSFASGPQYF,TGTGCCAGCAGCTTTGCTAGCGGTCCGCAGTATTTT,TRBJ2-3,TRBV13,.,TRBD2